These T cell receptor beta chains were read from a single sample in a study of cytomegalovirus exposure and HLA in healthy donors. Clones were sequenced by immunoSEQ multiplex PCR, and TCRdb holds only the in-frame ones, with some missing. The sample contains 150,000 to 200,000 clones, about 13% of which appear only once. The specimen sequenced was PBMCs. All receptors come from a man aged 45-65 years in good health and CMV-seropositive. The CDR3 runs from the conserved cysteine through the conserved F or W. A D gene is named only where the DNA matches it firmly. Part of the rows lack a size; the others show once, few, many or a class for expanded clones.

TRBV7-2	TRBJ1-2	-	few	TGTGCCAGCAGCTTATCCCTCTTCTATGGCTACACCTTC	CASSLSLFYGYTF
TRBV5-1	TRBJ1-2	TRBD1	-	TGCGCCAGCAGCTTGACAGGGGAATATGGCTACACCTTC	CASSLTGEYGYTF
TRBV7-9	TRBJ2-7	TRBD1	-	TGTGCCAGCAGCTCGGACAGGGGGTTGAGTGAGCAGTACTTC	CASSSDRGLSEQYF
TRBV7-2	TRBJ1-6	-	-	TGTGCCAGCAGCCTGTACTATTCACCCCTCCACTTT	CASSLYYSPLHF
TRBV6-4	TRBJ2-3	TRBD1	-	TGTGCCAGCAGTCTCGGGACAGGGGTGGAAACAGATACGCAGTATTTT	CASSLGTGVETDTQYF
TRBV5-1	TRBJ1-4	-	-	TGCGCCAGCAGCCCGGGATCTGCAACTAATGAAAAACTGTTTTTT	CASSPGSATNEKLFF
TRBV9	TRBJ1-4	TRBD1	few	TGTGCCAGCAGCGTAAAAGGGGGCGAGAGAGGTGAAAAACTGTTTTTT	CASSVKGGERGEKLFF
TRBV5-1	TRBJ2-3	-	few	TGCGCCAGCAGATCGCAGGGTGCAGATACGCAGTATTTT	CASRSQGADTQYF
TRBV6-5	TRBJ1-1	-	few	TGTGCCAGCAGGAGACTGGAGAACACTGAAGCTTTCTTT	CASRRLENTEAFF
TRBV2	TRBJ1-5	-	-	TGTGCCAGCGGACCGGAGGGGCCCCAGCATTTT	CASGPEGPQHF
TRBV19	TRBJ1-2	TRBD1	-	TGTGCCAGTAGTATGAGGGACAGGGAAAACTATGGCTACACCTTC	CASSMRDRENYGYTF
TRBV27	TRBJ2-1	TRBD1	-	TGTGCCAGCAGTTTAAGATGGGACAGGGCATACAATGAGCAGTTCTTC	CASSLRWDRAYNEQFF
TRBV7-9	TRBJ2-1	TRBD2	-	TGTGCCAGCAGCTTAGAAGTAGGGCGGGGGGGCTCCTACAATGAGCAGTTCTTC	CASSLEVGRGGSYNEQFF
TRBV28	TRBJ1-3	TRBD1	few	TGTGCCACCACCCCCTTCGGGACAGGGAACTCTGGAAACACCATATATTTT	CATTPFGTGNSGNTIYF
TRBV6-4	TRBJ1-1	-	-	TGTGCCAGCAGTGAAACAGGGACGAGTGAAGCTTTCTTT	CASSETGTSEAFF
TRBV10-3	TRBJ2-3	-	few	TGTGCCATCAACAACAGCACAGATACGCAGTATTTT	CAINNSTDTQYF
TRBV7-2	TRBJ1-6	TRBD1	-	TGTGCCAGCAGCAACCTCCCGGGACAGGGTTTCAATTCACCCCTCCACTTT	CASSNLPGQGFNSPLHF
TRBV9	TRBJ2-6	TRBD1	-	TGTGCCAGCAGCACCCGGACAGGAGGTGGGGCCAACGTCCTGACTTTC	CASSTRTGGGANVLTF
TRBV2	TRBJ2-3	-	-	TGTGCCAGCAAGCTCTCCTTGGGCCGAACAGATACGCAGTATTTT	CASKLSLGRTDTQYF
TRBV30	TRBJ1-5	TRBD1	few	TGTGCCTGGAGTCAGGGGGCCCTTCACGGTCAGCCCCAGCATTTT	CAWSQGALHGQPQHF
TRBV4-3	TRBJ2-7	TRBD1	-	TGCGCCAGCAGCCAAGATCGGGACAGATTTGTCTACGAGCAGTACTTC	CASSQDRDRFVYEQYF
TRBV10-1	TRBJ2-1	-	-	TGCGCCAGCAGTGTACGGGGGTGGGGTGAGCAGTTCTTC	CASSVRGWGEQFF
TRBV6-6	TRBJ1-1	TRBD1	few	TGTGCCAGCAGTGGGGGGACAGGGGACACTGAAGCTTTCTTT	CASSGGTGDTEAFF
TRBV6-5	TRBJ2-3	-	-	TGTGCCAGCAGAACTCAGGGAATGGGGAGGGATACGCAGTATTTT	CASRTQGMGRDTQYF
TRBV4-3	TRBJ1-2	-	few	TGCGCCAGCAGCCAAGGTATTCCGGGTAGCTATGGCTACACCTTC	CASSQGIPGSYGYTF
TRBV7-9	TRBJ1-1	TRBD1	few	TGTGCCAGCAGCGCCGATTCAGGGGGCGGATGGACTGAAGCTTTCTTT	CASSADSGGGWTEAFF
TRBV9	TRBJ2-4	TRBD2	-	TGTGCCAGCAGCGCCGGGACTAGCGGACGGGGGCAAAACATTCAGTACTTC	CASSAGTSGRGQNIQYF
TRBV4-3	TRBJ2-7	-	few	TGCGCCAGCAGCCAATTTGGGAGCTACGAGCAGTACTTC	CASSQFGSYEQYF
TRBV4-3	TRBJ1-2	TRBD1	-	TGCGCCAGCAGCCAAGTGACAGGGTCAAACTATGGCTACACCTTC	CASSQVTGSNYGYTF
TRBV6-6	TRBJ2-1	-	-	TGTGCCAGCAGTCCGGACGCGGGCAATGAGCAGTTCTTC	CASSPDAGNEQFF
TRBV27	TRBJ1-6	-	few	TGTGCCAGCGCCGAGATCTACTATAATTCACCCCTCCACTTT	CASAEIYYNSPLHF
TRBV10-3	TRBJ1-2	TRBD1	-	TGTGCCATCAGTGCAACGACAGGGGTTGGCTACACCTTC	CAISATTGVGYTF
TRBV19	TRBJ1-2	TRBD1	-	TGTGCCAGTAGCCGGACAGGGGACTATGGCTACACCTTC	CASSRTGDYGYTF
TRBV9	TRBJ1-3	TRBD1	few	TGTGCCAGCAGTGGACAGGGTAACTGGGAACACGCCATATATTTT	CASSGQGNWEHAIYF
TRBV5-6	TRBJ2-2	-	-	TGTGCCAGCAGCTTGAGAACAGGCCGCAACGGGGAGCTGTTTTTT	CASSLRTGRNGELFF
TRBV6-1	TRBJ1-2	-	few	TGTGCCAGCAGAGTCCTCGGGGTCAACTATGGCTACACCTTC	CASRVLGVNYGYTF
TRBV7-2	TRBJ2-7	-	few	TGTGCCAGCACCCCTCCAGGGGTAAGCGAGCAGTACTTC	CASTPPGVSEQYF
TRBV27	TRBJ2-3	-	few	TGTGCCAGCAGTCTAGGGAGCAGGGACTTCTTT	CASSLGSRDFF
TRBV5-4	TRBJ1-1	-	few	TGTGCCAGCAGCTTGGAGTCAGTCACTGAAGCTTTCTTT	CASSLESVTEAFF
TRBV9	TRBJ2-1	TRBD2	few	TGTGCCAGCAGCGTGGGGACTAGCGAGGACAATGAGCAGTTCTTC	CASSVGTSEDNEQFF
TRBV25-1	TRBJ2-3	-	-	TGTGCCAGCAGTGATAAATTAGCCCGTAGCACAGATACGCAGTATTTT	CASSDKLARSTDTQYF
TRBV28	TRBJ1-6	TRBD1	-	TGTGCCAGCGCACGAACCGGGACAGGGGTTTCGCGGAATTCACCCCTCCACTTT	CASARTGTGVSRNSPLHF
TRBV19	TRBJ1-2	-	few	TGTGCCAGTACATTTCAAAACTATGGCTACACCTTC	CASTFQNYGYTF
TRBV13	TRBJ2-3	TRBD2	-	TGTGCCAGCAGCTCCTTAGCGGGGGGGGCCGTTTGGACAGATACGCAGTATTTT	CASSSLAGGAVWTDTQYF
TRBV28	TRBJ2-2	TRBD1	-	TGTGCCAGCAGTTTGAAGGGGGCGTGGAACACCGGGGAGCTGTTTTTT	CASSLKGAWNTGELFF
TRBV10-3	TRBJ2-1	TRBD2	-	TGTGCCATCAGTGAGTCGACTCTGAGAGCGGGGGCCTACAATGAGCAGTTCTTC	CAISESTLRAGAYNEQFF
TRBV19	TRBJ1-1	-	few	TGTGCCAGTAGTTTGGGGGGGGTGGGGAACACTGAAGCTTTCTTT	CASSLGGVGNTEAFF
TRBV16	TRBJ1-3	-	-	TGTGCCAGCAGCCCAGTCCGCGGGGGTAGAAACACCATATATTTT	CASSPVRGGRNTIYF
TRBV19	TRBJ2-5	-	-	TGTGCCAGTAGAGTGGGAGGGGGAGAGACCCAGTACTTC	CASRVGGGETQYF
TRBV5-4	TRBJ1-6	-	few	TGTGCCAGCAGCTTGGAACAGGGAAGCTCCTATAATTCACCCCTCCACTTT	CASSLEQGSSYNSPLHF
TRBV14	TRBJ2-7	-	-	TGTGCCAGCAGCCAAGCATGGCAGTACGAGCAGTACTTC	CASSQAWQYEQYF
TRBV7-2	TRBJ1-6	-	-	TGTGCCAGCAGCTCCAGGACAGTGCGGTCACCCCTCCACTTT	CASSSRTVRSPLHF
TRBV28	TRBJ2-6	-	few	TGTGCCAGCAGTGGGGGCTCCCTAGGGGCCAACGTCCTGACTTTC	CASSGGSLGANVLTF
TRBV7-9	TRBJ1-1	-	-	TGTGCCAGCAGCAAACAGGACAGATTGAACACTGAAGCTTTCTTT	CASSKQDRLNTEAFF
TRBV7-8	TRBJ2-4	-	few	TGTGCCAGCAGCTTATTGGCAGGGAAAAACATTCAGTACTTC	CASSLLAGKNIQYF
TRBV19	TRBJ1-5	-	few	TGTGCCAGTAGTGAGGGCGGCTATCAGCCCCAGCATTTT	CASSEGGYQPQHF
TRBV6-5	TRBJ2-1	TRBD2	-	TGTGCCAGCAGATTCACTAGCGGGGGTTACAATGAGCAGTTCTTC	CASRFTSGGYNEQFF